Listed below are T cell receptor beta chains from one sample, sequenced in a study of shared clonotypes between healthy human individuals. The method was immunoSEQ multiplex PCR; TCRdb's version includes in-frame clones alone and lacks a portion of them. The sample lists under 1 million clones; approximately 96% were seen once. The sequenced material came from naive CD8+ T cells sorted from blood. These receptors were taken from a man in his thirties or forties in good health. Each CDR3 is given with its conserved first and last residue. D genes are given only for firm matches.

d_gene	v_gene	j_gene	CDR3aa	CDR3nt
TRBD1	TRBV5-1	TRBJ2-3	CASSLETGVVDTQYF	TGCGCCAGCAGCTTGGAGACAGGGGTGGTAGATACGCAGTATTTT
TRBD1	TRBV11-3	TRBJ2-5	CASSLPGTGETQYF	TGTGCCAGCAGCTTACCCGGGACAGGGGAGACCCAGTACTTC
TRBD1	TRBV7-2	TRBJ2-7	CASSLGQGAMEQYF	TGTGCCAGCAGCTTAGGACAGGGGGCGATGGAGCAGTACTTC
TRBD2	TRBV11-1	TRBJ2-6	CASSKAGGSGYSGANVLTF	TGTGCCAGCAGCAAAGCGGGGGGCTCTGGCTACTCTGGGGCCAACGTCCTGACTTTC
TRBD2	TRBV15	TRBJ2-3	CATSRDDLAVNTDTQYF	TGTGCCACCAGCAGAGATGACCTAGCGGTAAACACAGATACGCAGTATTTT
.	TRBV27	TRBJ1-5	CASSFLGTVNQPQHF	TGTGCCAGCAGTTTCCTCGGGACGGTGAATCAGCCCCAGCATTTT
.	TRBV13	TRBJ2-3	CASSLGLGELSAMSSTDTQYF	TGTGCCAGCAGCTTAGGCCTCGGGGAGCTTAGCGCCATGTCTAGCACAGATACGCAGTATTTT
.	TRBV7-2	TRBJ2-5	CASSYQETQYF	TGTGCCAGCAGCTACCAAGAGACCCAGTACTTC
TRBD2	TRBV27	TRBJ2-3	CASSLSWAGVTDTQYF	TGTGCCAGCAGTTTATCTTGGGCGGGAGTGACAGATACGCAGTATTTT
TRBD2	TRBV6-9	TRBJ2-1	CASSWGLAGGDQFF	TGTGCCAGCAGTTGGGGACTAGCGGGAGGGGATCAGTTCTTC
TRBD2	TRBV28	TRBJ2-1	CASSLPGLDINEQFF	TGTGCCAGCAGTTTGCCGGGACTAGACATTAATGAGCAGTTCTTC
.	TRBV15	TRBJ1-1	CATSRGGPGTEAFF	TGTGCCACCAGCAGAGGAGGGCCGGGCACTGAAGCTTTCTTT
.	TRBV12-5	TRBJ2-1	CASGLGSGNEQFF	TGTGCTAGTGGTTTAGGGAGTGGGAATGAGCAGTTCTTC
TRBD1	TRBV27	TRBJ1-2	CASTTAGGKGYTF	TGTGCCAGCACTACAGCAGGGGGGAAAGGCTACACCTTC
TRBD2	TRBV11-2	TRBJ2-2	CASSLLAGAEELFF	TGTGCCAGCAGCCTCCTAGCGGGAGCTGAGGAGCTGTTTTTT
TRBD2	TRBV4-1	TRBJ2-3	CASSQDPGLAGEGADTQYF	TGCGCCAGCAGCCAAGATCCCGGACTAGCGGGAGAAGGTGCAGATACGCAGTATTTT
TRBD2	TRBV9	TRBJ2-3	CASSPSGSTDTQYF	TGTGCCAGCAGCCCTAGCGGTAGCACAGATACGCAGTATTTT
.	TRBV7-2	TRBJ2-7	CASSPEGGSSYEQYF	TGTGCCAGCAGCCCAGAGGGAGGCAGCTCCTACGAGCAGTACTTC
TRBD2	TRBV29-1	TRBJ2-4	CSVEGREGPGKNIQYF	TGCAGCGTTGAAGGCCGGGAGGGCCCCGGCAAAAACATTCAGTACTTC
.	TRBV5-1	TRBJ2-1	CASSLRGALSSYNEQFF	TGCGCCAGCAGCCTGAGAGGCGCCCTAAGCTCCTACAATGAGCAGTTCTTC
TRBD1	TRBV11-2	TRBJ2-7	CASSPDRGQAFYEQYF	TGTGCCAGCAGCCCAGACAGGGGGCAAGCCTTCTACGAGCAGTACTTC
TRBD1	TRBV11-1	TRBJ2-1	CASRPSGQLYNEQFF	TGTGCCAGCCGCCCCTCGGGACAGCTATACAATGAGCAGTTCTTC
TRBD2	TRBV11-2	TRBJ2-3	CASSLAASGRYTDTQYF	TGTGCCAGCAGCTTAGCGGCTAGCGGGAGGTACACAGATACGCAGTATTTT